These T cell receptor beta chains were read from a single sample in a study of cytomegalovirus exposure and HLA in healthy donors. Assay: immunoSEQ multiplex PCR; the TCRdb copy retains only in-frame clones and omits some. The data hold under 200,000 clones, with 80% to 90% observed a single time. Input material: PBMCs. These receptors were collected from a woman in her 30s in good health and CMV-seronegative. The CDR3 runs from the conserved cysteine through the conserved F or W. Fields, in order: D gene, V gene, J gene, CDR3 protein, CDR3 DNA. A D gene is named only where the DNA matches it firmly.

D: NA
V: TRBV5-1
J: TRBJ1-4
CDR3: CASREGYAGEKLFF
DNA: TGCGCCAGCCGCGAGGGGTACGCGGGCGAAAAACTGTTTTTT

D: NA
V: TRBV16
J: TRBJ2-7
CDR3: CASSPRQYRDEQYF
DNA: TGTGCCAGCAGCCCGCGACAGTATCGGGACGAGCAGTACTTC

D: NA
V: TRBV29-1
J: TRBJ2-1
CDR3: CSVVGSTWGEQFF
DNA: TGCAGCGTTGTCGGATCAACGTGGGGTGAGCAGTTCTTC

D: NA
V: TRBV29-1
J: TRBJ2-6
CDR3: CSVRAYFAGANVLTF
DNA: TGCAGCGTAAGGGCCTACTTTGCCGGGGCCAACGTCCTGACTTTC

D: NA
V: TRBV30
J: TRBJ2-3
CDR3: CAWSSGSSTDTQYF
DNA: TGTGCCTGGAGTTCTGGCTCTAGCACAGATACGCAGTATTTT

D: NA
V: TRBV19
J: TRBJ1-1
CDR3: CASSIDGETTEAFF
DNA: TGTGCCAGTAGTATTGATGGCGAGACCACTGAAGCTTTCTTT

D: NA
V: TRBV5-1
J: TRBJ2-3
CDR3: CASSSNLRQSTDTQYF
DNA: TGCGCCAGCAGCTCGAATTTACGACAGAGCACAGATACGCAGTATTTT

D: NA
V: TRBV29-1
J: TRBJ2-1
CDR3: CSVLGNNEQFF
DNA: TGCAGCGTCCTAGGTAACAATGAGCAGTTCTTC

D: NA
V: TRBV4-1
J: TRBJ2-7
CDR3: CASSQEPARREQYF
DNA: TGCGCCAGCAGCCAAGAACCGGCTAGGAGGGAGCAGTACTTC

D: NA
V: TRBV4-1
J: TRBJ2-2
CDR3: CASSSRHPGELFF
DNA: TGCGCCAGCAGCTCACGACACCCCGGGGAGCTGTTTTTT

D: NA
V: TRBV19
J: TRBJ2-3
CDR3: CASSLTEDTQYF
DNA: TGTGCCAGTAGTCTGACCGAAGATACGCAGTATTTT

D: NA
V: TRBV6-5
J: TRBJ2-7
CDR3: CASSQTRLSYEQYF
DNA: TGTGCCAGCAGTCAGACTAGGCTCTCCTACGAGCAGTACTTC

D: TRBD2
V: TRBV28
J: TRBJ2-7
CDR3: CASSFQRGTYF
DNA: TGTGCCAGCAGTTTCCAGCGGGGAACGTACTTC

D: TRBD2
V: TRBV4-3
J: TRBJ2-1
CDR3: CASSQALAELDNEQFF
DNA: TGCGCCAGCAGCCAAGCACTAGCGGAGCTAGACAATGAGCAGTTCTTC

D: NA
V: TRBV7-2
J: TRBJ1-1
CDR3: CASSLAKEGTEAFF
DNA: TGTGCCAGCAGCTTAGCCAAAGAGGGCACTGAAGCTTTCTTT